These 19 T cell receptor beta chains originate from one sample sequenced in a study of CD8+ T cells in alopecia areata (dated by TCRdb to the late 2010s). Libraries were built with the immunoSEQ multiplex PCR assay. For TCR sequencing, RNA was extracted from every sample and reverse transcribed into cDNA to serve as template. TCRdb limited this immuneACCESS table to in-frame rearrangements with V and J called. A share of clones is missing; checked studies link under half to unresolved V genes, and the rest is unexplained. This sample gives about 200,000 clones in total; about 61% of them show up just once. The top ten clones comprise over 4% of the sample. The sample taken for sequencing was CD8+ T cells sorted from blood. The receptor source for this set is a human donor in good health.

V gene TRBV2 combines with J gene TRBJ1-2; 9 nucleotides match TRBD1. Germline V gene lookup returns CDR1 SNHLY and CDR2 FYNNEI. V lost 4 bases to trimming and J lost 6 bases; unmatched junction nucleotides: 3. This CDR3 region has 13 residues. Here the CDR3 DNA reads TGTGCCAGCAGTGGACAGGGGGGGAATGGCTACACCTTC. It codes for CASSGQGGNGYTF.

A note on this clone: This specimen includes other DNA sequences encoding the same CDR3. The rearrangement links TRBV4-1 to TRBJ2-3, with a weak D call TRBD1 (6 bases). The CDR3 length is 15 residues. Germline V gives CDR1 MGHRA, CDR2 YSYEKL. Trimming stripped 1 base from V and 0 bases from J, with 8 bases between. CDR3 protein: CASSQGTASTDTQYF. The CDR3 DNA is TGCGCCAGCAGCCAAGGGACAGCAAGCACAGATACGCAGTATTTT.

The CDR3 DNA reads TGTGCCAGCAGCGCGGGTGGGACAGGGGGCTTCTATGGCTACACCTTC. Translated, it gives CASSAGGTGGFYGYTF. V is TRBV5-6 and J is TRBJ1-2; 12 nucleotides align to TRBD1. Trimming took 4 bases from V and 4 from J; bases not matched to a gene: 8. This CDR3 comprises 16 residues. In germline, CDR1 is SGHDT, CDR2 YYEEEE.

The J gene is TRBJ2-5, the V gene TRBV29-1; 8 bases are shared with TRBD1. The germline gives CDR1 SQVTM, CDR2 ANQGSEA. The CDR3 runs to 13 residues. The ends lost 4 bases at V and 3 bases at J; junction bases unmatched: 4. The DNA of the CDR3 is TGCAGCGTTGGGGGACAGGTAGAAGAGACCCAGTACTTC. Its protein is CSVGGQVEETQYF. The full variable domain, completed using reference TRBV29-1 and TRBJ2-5, is SAVISQKPSRDICQRGTSLTIQCQVDSQVTMMFWYRQQPGQSLTLIATANQGSEATYESGFVIDKFPISRPNLTFSTLTVSNMSPEDSSIYLCSVGGQVEETQYFGPGTRLLVL.

This clone has a handful of counts. The chain carries TRBV27 and TRBJ1-5; no reliable D call. This CDR3 contains 14 residues. CDR1 is MNHEY and CDR2 is SMNVEV in the germline V gene (reference sequence). V was trimmed by 4 bases and J by 3 bases, leaving 10 bases between them. CDR3 residues: CASSSGNPNQPQHF. In DNA, the CDR3 is TGTGCCAGCAGTTCGGGCAACCCCAATCAGCCCCAGCATTTT.

The chain combines TRBV2 with TRBJ2-7; no firm D call. Trimming pared 8 bases from V and 5 bases from J, leaving 10 bases between. Per germline, CDR1 SNHLY and CDR2 FYNNEI. This CDR3 is 11 amino acids long. The CDR3 loop reads CASLQDDEQYF. The CDR3 DNA follows: TGTGCCAGCCTTCAGGACGACGAGCAGTACTTC.

This clone was counted between two and nine times. The chain combines TRBV4-1 with TRBJ2-6; D gene ambiguous. Germline-derived CDR1 and CDR2 are MGHRA and YSYEKL. V dropped 8 bases and J dropped 0 bases, with 8 bases sitting between them. This CDR3 contains 14 residues. The CDR3 nucleotides read TGCGCCAGCGGACCCCGCTCTGGGGCCAACGTCCTGACTTTC. Translation gives CASGPRSGANVLTF.

The V call is TRBV27, the J call TRBJ1-2; possible D gene TRBD1, 6 bases. V lost 3 bases, J lost 4 bases, and 15 bases lay in between. Looked up from germline, CDR1 is MNHEY and CDR2 is SMNVEV (reference sequence). The CDR3 is made up of 15 amino acids. CDR3 in amino acids: CASSFAGDSAYGYTF. Written as DNA, the CDR3 is TGTGCCAGCAGTTTCGCAGGGGACTCTGCCTATGGCTACACCTTC.

This clone was observed a few times. The chain links TRBV28 to TRBJ1-1; D is unclear. CDR1 is MDHEN and CDR2 is SYDVKM in the germline V gene. The ends were cut back, 2 bases at V and 1 base at J, with 5 bases in the middle. This CDR3 has 13 amino acids. The CDR3 sequence: CASSLGPNTEAFF. CDR3 nucleotides: TGTGCCAGCAGTTTAGGTCCGAACACTGAAGCTTTCTTT. The variable domain in full, completed from reference TRBV28 and TRBJ1-1, reads DVKVTQSSRYLVKRTGEKVFLECVQDMDHENMFWYRQDPGLGLRLIYFSYDVKMKEKGDIPEGYSVSREKKERFSLILESASTNQTSMYLCASSLGPNTEAFFGQGTRLTVV.

This clone has more than one count but fewer than ten. The J gene is TRBJ1-5, the V gene TRBV7-2; no clear D gene. This CDR3 is 14 amino acids long. The V gene lost 4 bases and the J gene lost 6 bases, with 13 bases spanning the gap. Germline values: CDR1 SGHTA, CDR2 FQGNSA. The CDR3 spells CASSSRRSIQPQHF. The DNA for the CDR3 is TGTGCCAGCAGCTCCCGTCGCTCAATTCAGCCCCAGCATTTT.

The rearrangement uses TRBV7-9 and TRBJ2-5; maybe TRBD1 (6 bases). The length of the CDR3 is 16 residues. Per the germline V gene, CDR1 is SEHNR and CDR2 is FQNEAQ (reference sequence). Trimming took 5 bases from V and 0 from J, leaving 16 bases between them. CDR3 nucleotide sequence: TGTGCCAGCAGCCAAAGGCAGGGGACGTACCAAGAGACCCAGTACTTC. Protein sequence: CASSQRQGTYQETQYF.

This clone occurred a few times. The chain combines TRBV5-4 with TRBJ2-5; 7 bases map to TRBD2. The CDR3 contains 16 residues. V shed 1 base and J 4 bases; nucleotides not matched to a gene: 10. Germline lookup yields CDR1 SGHNT and CDR2 YYREEE (reference sequence). CDR3 amino acids: CASSLFGSGGGETQYF. The CDR3 DNA reads TGTGCCAGCAGCTTGTTTGGGTCGGGGGGTGGAGAGACCCAGTACTTC.

The CDR3 protein is CASSTRVIHEKLFF. CDR3 bases: TGTGCCAGCAGCACTCGGGTGATTCATGAAAAACTGTTTTTT. V usage is TRBV7-8 and J usage is TRBJ1-4; D uncertain. This CDR3 contains 14 residues. The germline V gene encodes CDR1 SGHVS and CDR2 FQNEAQ. Between the trimmed V and J ends, which lost 5 bases and 6 bases, there was a span of 13 bases.

This clone showed up just a few times. The chain couples TRBV7-9 to TRBJ1-5; 7 positions agree with TRBD1. The trim removed 1 base at V and 3 bases at J, leaving 6 bases unmatched. CDR3 length: 16 residues. Germline V gene data show CDR1 as SEHNR and CDR2 as FQNEAQ (reference sequence). CDR3 nucleotides: TGTGCCAGCAGCTTAGGGGCAGGGGGAGACAATCAGCCCCAGCATTTT. Its protein product is CASSLGAGGDNQPQHF.

This clone occurred once. The chain uses TRBV2 and TRBJ2-7; D is unresolved. The CDR3 is 14 amino acids. V lost 1 base to trimming and J lost 7 bases, with 14 bases between them. From germline, CDR1 is SNHLY and CDR2 FYNNEI. CDR3 nucleotide sequence: TGTGCCAGCAGTGAAGGCCAAAGTCTAGGAGAGCAGTACTTC. It codes for CASSEGQSLGEQYF.

V is TRBV9 and J is TRBJ1-2; perhaps TRBD1 as D (5 bases). Germline loops: CDR1 SGDLS, CDR2 YYNGEE. The CDR3 covers 17 residues. V was clipped by 7 bases and J by 2 bases, with 24 bases between them. CDR3 residues: CASRVVAGERLNYGYTF. CDR3 sequence (DNA): TGTGCCAGCCGGGTTGTGGCGGGGGAGAGATTAAACTATGGCTACACCTTC.

The chain recombines TRBV5-1 with TRBJ2-5, with D possibly matching TRBD2 (7 bases). This CDR3 contains 15 residues. Trimming cost V 4 bases and J 2 bases, with 15 bases left between them. Germline CDR1 and CDR2: SGHRS and YFSETQ. CDR3 sequence reads: CASSPEGGLQETQYF. The CDR3 DNA follows: TGCGCCAGCAGCCCGGAGGGGGGGCTTCAAGAGACCCAGTACTTC.

The V call is TRBV29-1, the J call TRBJ2-7; perhaps D is TRBD1 or TRBD2 (6 bases each). The CDR3 is 15 residues long. CDR1 SQVTM and CDR2 ANQGSEA come from the germline V gene. With 6 bases removed from V and 4 bases from J, the gap between germline ends came to 22 bases. The CDR3 protein is CSVSSRGSGPYEQYF. CDR3 DNA sequence: TGCAGCGTCTCATCCAGGGGTAGCGGACCGTACGAGCAGTACTTC.

The chain is built from TRBV29-1 and TRBJ2-5; 10 bases match TRBD1. CDR1 and CDR2 (germline): SQVTM, ANQGSEA. CDR3 size: 12 residues. V shed 4 bases, J shed 5 bases, and the junction held 1 base outside the gene matches. The CDR3 region is CSVGQGAETQYF. The CDR3 DNA follows: TGCAGCGTTGGACAGGGGGCTGAGACCCAGTACTTC.